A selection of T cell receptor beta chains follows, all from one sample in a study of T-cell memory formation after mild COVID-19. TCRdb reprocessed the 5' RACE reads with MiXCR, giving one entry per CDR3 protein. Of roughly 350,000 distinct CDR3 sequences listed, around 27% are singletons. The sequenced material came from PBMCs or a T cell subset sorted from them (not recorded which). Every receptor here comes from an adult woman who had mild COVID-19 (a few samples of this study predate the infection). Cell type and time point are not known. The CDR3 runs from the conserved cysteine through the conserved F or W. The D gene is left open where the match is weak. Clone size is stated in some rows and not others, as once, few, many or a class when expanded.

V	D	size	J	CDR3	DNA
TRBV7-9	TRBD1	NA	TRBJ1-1	CASSLVVGQLNTEAFF	TGTGCCAGCAGCTTAGTGGTGGGACAGCTGAACACTGAAGCTTTCTTT
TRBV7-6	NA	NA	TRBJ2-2	CASTDSGGPTNTGELFF	TGTGCCAGCACCGACTCCGGGGGCCCGACGAACACCGGGGAGCTGTTTTTT
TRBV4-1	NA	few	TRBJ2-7	CASSRGGGVYEQYF	TGCGCCAGCAGCCGCGGAGGAGGGGTATACGAGCAGTACTTC
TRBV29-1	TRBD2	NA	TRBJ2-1	CSVEWTSGGNEQFF	TGCAGCGTTGAGTGGACTAGCGGGGGCAATGAGCAGTTCTTC
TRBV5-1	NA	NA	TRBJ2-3	CASSLGREVYDTQYF	TGCGCCAGCAGCCTAGGACGAGAAGTTTACGATACGCAGTATTTT
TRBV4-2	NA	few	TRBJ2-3	CASSGSSTDTQYF	TGTGCCTCAAGCGGTTCTAGCACAGATACGCAGTATTTT
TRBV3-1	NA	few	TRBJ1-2	CASSQDSVEAHYGYTF	TGTGCCAGCAGCCAAGATAGTGTGGAGGCCCACTATGGCTACACCTTC
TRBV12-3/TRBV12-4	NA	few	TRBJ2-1	CASSLQEYNEQFF	TGTGCCAGCAGCCTACAGGAGTACAATGAGCAGTTCTTC
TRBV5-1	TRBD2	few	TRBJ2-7	CASRTGPSGSYEQYF	TGCGCCAGCAGGACCGGGCCGAGCGGGAGTTACGAGCAGTACTTC
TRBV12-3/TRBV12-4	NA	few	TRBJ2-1	CASSHYRDLGEQFF	TGTGCCAGCAGTCATTACAGGGACTTGGGTGAGCAGTTCTTC
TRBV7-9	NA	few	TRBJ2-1	CASSFSSRGTSSYNEQFF	TGTGCCAGCAGCTTCTCGAGCCGGGGGACGAGCTCCTACAATGAGCAGTTCTTC
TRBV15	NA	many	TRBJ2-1	CATSKAAHNEQFF	TGTGCCACCAGCAAGGCAGCCCACAATGAGCAGTTCTTC
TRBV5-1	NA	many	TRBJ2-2	CASSLGPAGTGELFF	TGCGCCAGCAGCCTGGGACCCGCGGGGACCGGGGAGCTGTTTTTT
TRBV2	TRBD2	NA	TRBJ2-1	CASEREANRDEQFF	TGTGCCAGCGAGCGGGAGGCCAACCGGGATGAGCAGTTCTTC